A single sample gave rise to the 30 T cell receptor beta chains below, sequenced in a study of blood T cell repertoires in COVID-19. TCRdb's copy holds only in-frame clones and misses some; the assay was immunoSEQ multiplex PCR. The sample yields 150,000 to 180,000 clones, roughly 71% seen once. The sequencing sample was made of peripheral blood. These receptors originate from a woman aged 80 or over with acute or convalescent COVID-19.

The genes are TRBV18 and TRBJ2-7, with TRBD2 identical over 9 bases. Germline CDR1 KGHSH, CDR2 LQKENI. This CDR3 is built from 15 residues. Trimming at V came to 3 bases and at J to 0 bases, leaving 3 bases not matched to a gene. The CDR3 nucleotides are TGTGCCAGCTCACCCCAGCGGGAGGTCTCCTACGAGCAGTACTTC. Translated, it gives CASSPQREVSYEQYF. Variable domain in full (rest from reference TRBV18 and TRBJ2-7): NAGVMQNPRHLVRRRGQEARLRCSPMKGHSHVYWYRQLPEEGLKFMVYLQKENIIDESGMPKERFSAEFPKEGPSILRIQQVVRGDSAAYFCASSPQREVSYEQYFGPGTRLTVT.

This chain links TRBV5-5 with TRBJ2-1; a weak D match, TRBD1 (6 bases). Trimming stripped 5 bases from V and 0 bases from J, with 12 bases between. This CDR3 spans 15 amino acids. CDR1 is SGHKS, CDR2 YYEKEE, per germline (reference sequence). CDR3 DNA sequence: TGTGCCAGCAGTTGGGACACCAACTCCTACAATGAGCAGTTCTTC. Translation: CASSWDTNSYNEQFF. Drawing the rest from reference TRBV5-5 and TRBJ2-1, the complete variable domain is DAGVTQSPTHLIKTRGQQVTLRCSPISGHKSVSWYQQVLGQGPQFIFQYYEKEERGRGNFPDRFSARQFPNYSSELNVNALLLGDSALYLCASSWDTNSYNEQFFGPGTRLTVL.

The chain employs TRBV19 and TRBJ1-5; D is possibly TRBD1 (5 bases). Germline V CDR1 and CDR2: LNHDA, SQIVND (reference sequence). Trimming stripped 5 bases from V and 4 bases from J, with 12 bases between. The CDR3 length is 14 residues. CDR3 nucleotides: TGTGCCAGTAGTCCGCGACAGCCGAATCAGCCCCAGCATTTT. This encodes CASSPRQPNQPQHF. Drawing the rest from reference TRBV19 and TRBJ1-5, the complete variable domain is DGGITQSPKYLFRKEGQNVTLSCEQNLNHDAMYWYRQDPGQGLRLIYYSQIVNDFQKGDIAEGYSVSREKKESFPLTVTSAQKNPTAFYLCASSPRQPNQPQHFGDGTRLSIL.

The V call is TRBV6-5, the J call TRBJ1-1; D is unresolved. Looked up from germline, CDR1 is MNHEY and CDR2 is SVGAGI. V dropped 8 bases and J dropped 1 base, with 14 bases sitting between them. The CDR3 loop spans 14 amino acids. The DNA of the CDR3 is TGTGCCAGCCTCCTCGGCGACTGGAACACTGAAGCTTTCTTT. This encodes CASLLGDWNTEAFF.

This clone was seen only once. It is unclear where the CDR3 begins or ends on the DNA, so no DNA is shown, and the CDR3 is as TCRdb lists it. The rearrangement joins TRBV2 to TRBJ1-1; whether TRBD1, the table's D call, matches the DNA was not checked. The CDR3 is 14 amino acids long, termini counted. The germline CDR1 and CDR2 sequences are SNHLY and FYNNEI. CDR3 region: CASVGQGSYEETFF.

The V gene is TRBV6-5, the J gene TRBJ1-6; 8 nucleotides align to TRBD1. The CDR3 extends over 14 amino acids. Germline assignment: CDR1 MNHEY and CDR2 SVGAGI. The ends lost 4 bases at V and 9 bases at J; junction bases unmatched: 5. The chain's CDR3 is CASSFRGRGSPLHF. The CDR3 DNA is TGTGCCAGCAGTTTCAGGGGGCGCGGTTCACCCCTCCACTTT.

The rearrangement joins TRBV4-2 to TRBJ1-2, with D hard to call. The ends were cut back, 0 bases at V and 2 bases at J, with 10 bases in the middle. CDR1 and CDR2 (germline): LGHNA, YNFKEQ. The CDR3 is 15 amino acids. In DNA form, the CDR3 reads TGTGCCAGCAGCCAAGAGCGGATACTCAACTATGGCTACACCTTC. This encodes CASSQERILNYGYTF.

The CDR3 here is CASARASGGDEQFF. The CDR3 nucleotides read TGTGCTAGTGCCCGGGCTAGCGGGGGGGATGAGCAGTTCTTC. V gene TRBV12-5 combines with J gene TRBJ2-1, with 12 positions matching TRBD2. The junction had 6 bases not matched to a gene; V was cut back by 7 bases and J by 8 bases. Per germline, CDR1 LGHNT and CDR2 FRNRAP. The CDR3 spans 14 residues.

This clone occurred a few times. The chain is built from TRBV19 and TRBJ1-1; D not certain. There are 13 residues in the CDR3. The V end was cut by 3 bases, the J end by 0 bases, with 5 bases between. CDR1 is LNHDA, CDR2 SQIVND, per germline (reference sequence). The CDR3 nucleotides read TGTGCCAGTAGTATGAGCATGAACACTGAAGCTTTCTTT. It translates to CASSMSMNTEAFF.

The genes are TRBV9 and TRBJ1-2; tentatively, D is TRBD1 (5 bases). Germline CDR1 SGDLS, CDR2 YYNGEE. CDR3 length: 15 residues. V was clipped by 6 bases and J by 2 bases, with 17 bases between them. The CDR3 protein is CASNPGGGRNYGYTF. CDR3 nucleotide sequence: TGTGCCAGCAACCCCGGGGGGGGTAGGAACTATGGCTACACCTTC.

The chain employs TRBV11-2 and TRBJ2-4; the D gene is possibly TRBD1 (5 bases). V was pared by 3 bases and J by 12 bases, with 12 bases between. The CDR3 loop spans 12 amino acids. Germline V gives CDR1 SGHAT, CDR2 FQNNGV. The CDR3 bases are TGTGCCAGCAGCTTGCAGGGTATGGGTCAGTACTTC. It yields the protein CASSLQGMGQYF.

This sequence joins TRBV11-3 and TRBJ2-1; the D gene is possibly TRBD1 (5 bases). This CDR3 has 14 residues. Germline values: CDR1 SGHNT, CDR2 YENEEA. The V end was cut by 0 bases, the J end by 10 bases, with 13 bases between. CDR3: CASSLEPGQREQFF. The CDR3 bases are TGTGCCAGCAGCTTAGAGCCCGGACAACGGGAGCAGTTCTTC.

V and J are TRBV6-5 and TRBJ1-6; D not resolved. The CDR3 extends over 15 amino acids. V lost 7 bases, J lost 7 bases, and 17 bases lay in between. Germline V gives CDR1 MNHEY, CDR2 SVGAGI. CDR3 sequence: CASILEGRKNSPLHF. CDR3 bases: TGTGCCAGCATCCTCGAGGGAAGGAAGAATTCACCCCTCCACTTT.

V gene TRBV3-1 (or the pseudogene TRBV3-2) combines with J gene TRBJ1-1; D might be TRBD1 (6 bases). V was cut by 4 bases and J by 9 bases, with 12 bases left in between. Germline CDR1 and CDR2: LGHDT and YNNKEL (reference sequence). This CDR3 is 12 amino acids long. The CDR3 reads CASSLGQKQAFF. DNA of the CDR3: TGTGCCAGCAGCCTAGGACAGAAACAAGCTTTCTTT.

This rearrangement joins TRBV18 to TRBJ1-1; no definite D call. The CDR3 covers 13 residues. Germline CDR1 is KGHSH and CDR2 is LQKENI. V was pared by 3 bases and J by 4 bases, with 9 bases between. The CDR3 reads CASSPRTVTEAFF. CDR3 sequence (DNA): TGTGCCAGCTCACCTCGCACGGTCACTGAAGCTTTCTTT.

The gene calls are TRBV18 and TRBJ2-7; 8 nucleotides agree with TRBD1. The V segment lost 6 bases and the J segment 2 bases; nucleotides outside the gene matches: 18. Germline V gene lookup returns CDR1 KGHSH and CDR2 LQKENI. This CDR3 is built from 18 residues. In nucleotides, the CDR3 is TGTGCCAGCTCCCAAAGGACAGGGCTCCGGGGAGAGGCCTACGAGCAGTACTTC. It specifies CASSQRTGLRGEAYEQYF.

The chain is built from TRBV5-1 and TRBJ2-2, with TRBD2 matching 8 bases. Germline V gene sequence: CDR1 SGHRS, CDR2 YFSETQ. This CDR3 contains 14 residues. The V and J ends lost 0 bases and 6 bases, in that order; junction bases with no gene match: 1. CDR3 coding DNA: TGCGCCAGCAGCTTGGACGGGGGGGCCGGGGAGCTGTTTTTT. This gives the protein CASSLDGGAGELFF.

The chain has TRBV6-2 or TRBV6-3 and TRBJ1-2; 9 nucleotides line up with TRBD1. The ends lost 5 bases at V and 5 bases at J; junction bases unmatched: 18. This CDR3 contains 18 residues. CDR1 MNHEY and CDR2 SVGEGT come from the germline V gene. Here the CDR3 DNA reads TGTGCCAGCAGTGCTTCCGGGACAGGGTCATTTGAACCTTATGGCTACACCTTC. Its protein product is CASSASGTGSFEPYGYTF.

The gene calls are TRBV5-1 and TRBJ1-2; the match to TRBD1 covers 7 bases. Germline CDR1 reads SGHRS; CDR2 reads YFSETQ. This CDR3 comprises 15 residues. V lost 0 bases and J lost 6; bases outside the gene matches: 8. The CDR3 spells CASSLGSGGLDGYTF. The CDR3 DNA follows: TGCGCCAGCAGCTTGGGTTCAGGGGGTCTAGATGGCTACACCTTC.

V gene TRBV3-1 (or the pseudogene TRBV3-2) combines with J gene TRBJ2-5; TRBD2 might be the D (6 bases). The germline gives CDR1 LGHDT, CDR2 YNNKEL (reference sequence). The V end was cut by 3 bases, the J end by 5 bases, with 16 bases between. This CDR3 spans 15 amino acids. CDR3 sequence (DNA): TGTGCCAGCAGCCAGTTAGCGGTAGAGGGTGAGACCCAGTACTTC. This codes for CASSQLAVEGETQYF.

There are a few counts of this clone. The chain carries TRBV7-9 and TRBJ2-7; perhaps TRBD1 as D (5 bases). Germline lookup yields CDR1 SEHNR and CDR2 FQNEAQ (reference sequence). CDR3 length: 13 amino acids. Between the trimmed V and J ends, which lost 1 base and 4 bases, there was a span of 8 bases. The chain's CDR3 is CASSLEGHYEQYF. As DNA, the CDR3 is TGTGCCAGCAGCTTAGAAGGACATTACGAGCAGTACTTC.

The V call is TRBV9, the J call TRBJ2-2; 14 bases agree with TRBD2. CDR1 and CDR2 (germline): SGDLS, YYNGEE. CDR3 length: 17 amino acids. Losses at the gene ends were 5 bases for V and 7 bases for J; bases not matched to a gene: 10. The CDR3 loop is CASRMGLAGVEGGELFF. CDR3 nucleotides: TGTGCCAGCAGAATGGGACTAGCGGGAGTCGAGGGCGGGGAGCTGTTTTTT.

The chain has TRBV27 and TRBJ1-2, with TRBD1 as a possible D gene (6 bases). Trimming pared 3 bases from V and 8 bases from J, leaving 13 bases between. The CDR3 sequence is 13 residues long. The V gene's germline CDR1 is MNHEY and CDR2 SMNVEV (reference sequence). The CDR3 loop reads CASSFRAGEGYTF. The CDR3 region has the DNA TGTGCCAGCAGTTTTAGGGCAGGGGAAGGCTACACCTTC.

The table lists this clone with a few counts. V usage is TRBV27 and J usage is TRBJ2-2, with no clear D. Between the trimmed V and J ends, which lost 2 bases and 6 bases, there was a span of 7 bases. The CDR3 has 13 residues. Germline loops: CDR1 MNHEY, CDR2 SMNVEV (reference sequence). This chain's CDR3 is CASSLPPSGELFF. Here the CDR3 DNA reads TGTGCCAGCAGTTTACCCCCATCCGGGGAGCTGTTTTTT.

The chain uses TRBV7-9 and TRBJ2-7; 11 positions agree with TRBD2. The CDR3 extends over 16 amino acids. Trimming removed 5 bases from V and 1 base from J; junction bases left unmatched: 7. Germline CDR1 SEHNR, CDR2 FQNEAQ (reference sequence). In DNA, the CDR3 is TGTGCCAGCAGCGGATTCGGGACTAGCGGTTCCTACGAGCAGTACTTC. As protein: CASSGFGTSGSYEQYF.

This clone was recorded only once. V and J are TRBV5-1 and TRBJ2-1, with 10 bases aligning to TRBD1. With 4 bases clipped from V and 7 bases from J, the junction kept 8 bases outside the gene matches. The CDR3 contains 15 residues. Germline V gives CDR1 SGHRS, CDR2 YFSETQ. CDR3 bases: TGCGCCAGCAGCCCCGGGACAGGGGCGCTTAATGAGCAGTTCTTC. Residues: CASSPGTGALNEQFF.

The chain has TRBV18 and TRBJ2-7; 9 bases map to TRBD2. The CDR3 is 15 amino acids. The J segment lost 0 bases and the V segment lost 1 base, leaving 1 base of the junction unmatched. Germline V lookup: CDR1 KGHSH, CDR2 LQKENI. The CDR3 is CASSPRTSDSYEQYF. CDR3 DNA: TGTGCCAGCTCACCACGGACTAGCGACTCCTACGAGCAGTACTTC.

J is TRBJ2-6 and V is TRBV2; TRBD1 is a possible D gene (6 bases). The CDR3 has 18 residues. Germline V gene lookup returns CDR1 SNHLY and CDR2 FYNNEI. V was pared by 1 base and J by 0 bases, with 13 bases between. The CDR3 here is CASSEGRGPYSGANVLTF. CDR3 DNA sequence: TGTGCCAGCAGTGAAGGCAGGGGCCCATACTCTGGGGCCAACGTCCTGACTTTC.

The chain carries TRBV5-4 and TRBJ2-1; no definite D call. Trimming stripped 1 base from V and 5 bases from J, with 13 bases between. Germline CDR1 and CDR2: SGHNT and YYREEE (reference sequence). There are 15 residues in the CDR3. The CDR3 region is CASSLFSRTHNEQFF. In DNA form, the CDR3 reads TGTGCCAGCAGCTTGTTTAGTAGAACTCACAATGAGCAGTTCTTC. Full variable domain (rest looked up from reference TRBV5-4 and TRBJ2-1): ETGVTQSPTHLIKTRGQQVTLRCSSQSGHNTVSWYQQALGQGPQFIFQYYREEENGRGNFPPRFSGLQFPNYSSELNVNALELDDSALYLCASSLFSRTHNEQFFGPGTRLTVL.

The chain carries TRBV19 and TRBJ1-6; TRBD1 matches 9 bases. With 9 bases clipped from V and 7 bases from J, the junction kept 19 bases outside the gene matches. CDR3 length: 18 amino acids. Germline loops: CDR1 LNHDA, CDR2 SQIVND (reference sequence). CDR3 region: CASANPGQGVGVNSPLHF. The CDR3 region has the DNA TGTGCCAGCGCAAACCCGGGACAGGGAGTCGGGGTGAATTCACCCCTCCACTTT.